The 21 T cell receptor beta chains given below trace back to one sample, sequenced in a study of T-cell memory formation after mild COVID-19 (dated by TCRdb to 2020 to 2023). The library was produced with 5' RACE. Sequencing instrument: Illumina NovaSeq 6000. Starting from the raw public reads, TCRdb applied fastp trimming at Q25, assembled clones with MiXCR and retained in-frame beta chains. Identical CDR3 protein sequences are pooled into one entry, listed with their most common genes and DNA. In this sample the table shows around 110,000 distinct CDR3 sequences, roughly 12% of which occur a single time. Together, the top ten hold around 30% of the sample. The sample consisted of PBMCs or a T cell subset sorted from them (not recorded which). The source of these receptors is an adult woman who had mild COVID-19 (a few samples of this study predate the infection). The sample titles of this study are shuffled in the database, so cell type and time point are left out; the donor was told from shared clones.

This sequence joins TRBV6-5 and TRBJ2-1; 11 bases are a match to TRBD1. Germline lookup yields CDR1 MNHEY and CDR2 SVGAGI. This CDR3 has 14 residues. After removal of 7 bases from V and 8 bases from J, the junction contained 7 bases not matched to a gene. The CDR3 sequence: CASNPGQGGDEQFF. The CDR3 DNA is TGTGCCAGCAACCCGGGACAGGGGGGTGATGAGCAGTTCTTC.

This chain links TRBV5-6 with TRBJ2-6; D unclear. CDR1 is SGHDT, CDR2 YYEEEE, per germline. V was shortened by 3 bases and J by 2 bases, with 12 bases between the two germline ends. The CDR3 runs 16 residues. CDR3 amino acids: CASSSDLRAGANVLTF. In DNA form, the CDR3 reads TGTGCCAGCAGCTCAGACTTAAGGGCTGGGGCCAACGTCCTGACTTTC.

A few counts support this clonotype. The rearrangement uses TRBV5-1 and TRBJ2-1; D is uncertain. Germline assignment: CDR1 SGHRS and CDR2 YFSETQ. This CDR3 is 13 amino acids long. The germline V and J ends were trimmed by 0 bases and 13 bases, with 14 bases remaining between them. The CDR3 protein is CASSLGGEFRQFF. CDR3 bases: TGCGCCAGCAGCTTGGGCGGAGAATTCCGACAGTTCTTC. The entire variable domain, with the rest obtained from reference TRBV5-1 and TRBJ2-1, is as follows: KAGVTQTPRYLIKTRGQQVTLSCSPISGHRSVSWYQQTPGQGLQFLFEYFSETQRNKGNFPGRFSGRQFSNSRSEMNVSTLELGDSALYLCASSLGGEFRQFFGPGTRLTVL.

This clonotype was picked up a small number of times. The chain employs TRBV20-1 and TRBJ2-1; D is possibly TRBD2 (7 bases). The CDR3 is 16 amino acids. V gave up 6 bases and J gave up 0 bases, with 18 bases separating them. Per the germline V gene, CDR1 is DFQATT and CDR2 is SNEGSKA (reference sequence). The CDR3 reads CSAPRGDISSYNEQFF. The CDR3 nucleotides are TGCAGTGCGCCTCGGGGGGACATAAGCTCCTACAATGAGCAGTTCTTC.

This clonotype appeared once. This chain links TRBV19 with TRBJ2-1; D may be TRBD2 (6 bases). Trimming stripped 3 bases from V and 4 bases from J, with 16 bases between. CDR1 LNHDA and CDR2 SQIVND come from the germline V gene (reference sequence). The CDR3 contains 16 residues. The chain's CDR3 is CASSIAGTQVYNEQFF. CDR3 nucleotide sequence: TGTGCCAGTAGTATCGCCGGGACTCAAGTTTACAATGAGCAGTTCTTC.

This clonotype was counted between two and nine times. The rearrangement uses TRBV20-1 and TRBJ2-1, with D possibly being TRBD2 (6 bases). Germline CDR1 reads DFQATT; CDR2 reads SNEGSKA (reference sequence). This CDR3 is built from 14 residues. The V gene lost 5 bases and the J gene lost 0 bases, with 11 bases spanning the gap. The CDR3 protein is CSAPAGSSYNEQFF. Written as DNA, the CDR3 is TGCAGTGCTCCGGCCGGGAGCTCCTACAATGAGCAGTTCTTC.

The rearrangement links TRBV11-3 to TRBJ2-3; 12 bases are shared with TRBD2. CDR1 is SGHNT, CDR2 YENEEA, per germline. The CDR3 totals 18 residues. V was clipped by 5 bases and J by 1 base; unmatched bases: 10. The CDR3 region has the DNA TGTGCCAGCAGCATGCGACTAGCGGGAGTAGTGGGCACAGATACGCAGTATTTT. This codes for CASSMRLAGVVGTDTQYF.

This clonotype was recorded a few times. The rearrangement uses TRBV7-3 and TRBJ2-1; TRBD1 is a possible D gene (5 bases). The CDR3 length is 15 residues. The germline V gene encodes CDR1 SGHTA and CDR2 FQGTGA. V was cut by 1 base and J by 2 bases, with 9 bases left in between. The CDR3 bases are TGTGCCAGCAGCTTAAAGCTGGGGCCCTACAATGAGCAGTTCTTC. Amino acid sequence: CASSLKLGPYNEQFF.

This clonotype has a handful of counts. The CDR3 loop reads CASSQGDPDKAKNIQYF. The CDR3 DNA reads TGTGCCAGCAGCCAAGGGGACCCCGATAAAGCCAAAAACATTCAGTACTTC. The rearrangement joins TRBV14 to TRBJ2-4; either TRBD1 or TRBD2 may fit D (5 bases each). The V end lost 1 base, the J end lost 0 bases, and 13 bases lay between the germline ends. This CDR3 contains 17 residues. Germline V lookup: CDR1 SGHDN, CDR2 FVKESK.

The rearrangement uses TRBV7-9 and TRBJ1-1; D remains ambiguous. Trimming took 7 bases from V and 3 from J, leaving 15 bases between them. Per the germline V gene, CDR1 is SEHNR and CDR2 is FQNEAQ (reference sequence). The CDR3 length is 14 residues. DNA of the CDR3: TGTGCCAGCACCGTACTCAGCGGGGACACTGAAGCTTTCTTT. Translating it yields CASTVLSGDTEAFF.

The rearrangement links TRBV29-1 to TRBJ1-1; tentative D call: TRBD1 (5 bases). Germline V gene sequence: CDR1 SQVTM, CDR2 ANQGSEA. The CDR3 spans 12 residues. V lost 3 bases and J lost 3, with 8 bases in between. This CDR3 is CSVEPRDTEAFF. The CDR3 DNA follows: TGCAGCGTTGAGCCCAGGGACACTGAAGCTTTCTTT. The whole variable domain, filled in from reference TRBV29-1 and TRBJ1-1, reads SAVISQKPSRDICQRGTSLTIQCQVDSQVTMMFWYRQQPGQSLTLIATANQGSEATYESGFVIDKFPISRPNLTFSTLTVSNMSPEDSSIYLCSVEPRDTEAFFGQGTRLTVV.

The chain recombines TRBV6-5 with TRBJ2-2; 9 bases map to TRBD1. This CDR3 has 14 residues. The germline CDR1 and CDR2 sequences are MNHEY and SVGAGI. V was pared by 8 bases and J by 5 bases, with 6 bases of the junction left unmatched. The CDR3 DNA is TGTGCCAGCGACAGGGGGGGAGATACCGGGGAGCTGTTTTTT. It specifies CASDRGGDTGELFF.

This clonotype was observed a few times. The chain couples TRBV4-1 to TRBJ2-7, with TRBD1 matching over 11 bases. Losses at the gene ends were 5 bases for V and 4 bases for J; bases not matched to a gene: 13. This CDR3 is built from 17 residues. Germline assignment: CDR1 MGHRA and CDR2 YSYEKL. CDR3 amino acids: CASSFQKSDRGRYEQYF. The CDR3 nucleotides read TGCGCCAGCAGCTTCCAAAAGTCGGACAGGGGGCGGTACGAGCAGTACTTC.

CDR3 sequence: CASSYRSTEAFF. The CDR3 DNA reads as TGTGCCAGCAGCTACCGGAGCACTGAAGCTTTCTTT. The chain uses TRBV7-9 and TRBJ1-1; D not resolved. Trimming removed 4 bases at V and 4 bases at J, with 7 bases between. CDR1 and CDR2 (germline): SEHNR, FQNEAQ (reference sequence). CDR3 length: 12 amino acids.

This clonotype was counted between two and nine times. V and J are TRBV7-9 and TRBJ1-1, with 7 bases fitting TRBD1. This CDR3 region has 18 residues. Germline V CDR1 and CDR2: SEHNR, FQNEAQ (reference sequence). The trim removed 5 bases at V and 0 bases at J, leaving 15 bases unmatched. CDR3 region: CASSLPGQPHMVNTEAFF. In DNA, the CDR3 is TGTGCCAGCAGCCTGCCGGGACAGCCGCATATGGTGAACACTGAAGCTTTCTTT.

V gene TRBV12-3 or TRBV12-4 combines with J gene TRBJ2-7; weak D call: TRBD1 (6 bases). Trimming shortened V by 1 base and J by 2 bases, and 12 bases separated the two germline ends. This CDR3 comprises 15 residues. CDR3 nucleotide sequence: TGTGCCAGCAGTTTAGGACAGGCTACCGCCTACGAGCAGTACTTC. Translated, it gives CASSLGQATAYEQYF.

This chain uses TRBV6-6 with TRBJ2-2; D ambiguous. CDR1 and CDR2 from the germline V gene are MNHNY and SVGAGI (reference sequence). The CDR3 is 15 residues long. V was pared by 3 bases and J by 1 base, with 9 bases between. CDR3: CASSYAAGNTGELFF. CDR3 DNA: TGTGCCAGCAGTTATGCTGCAGGGAACACCGGGGAGCTGTTTTTT.

V usage is TRBV7-9 and J usage is TRBJ2-7, with D perhaps TRBD1 (6 bases). Germline V gives CDR1 SEHNR, CDR2 FQNEAQ (reference sequence). CDR3 size: 15 residues. Trimming took 2 bases from V and 3 from J, leaving 14 bases between them. This CDR3 is CASSLFQGKGYEQYF. The CDR3, as DNA: TGTGCCAGCAGCTTATTCCAGGGGAAGGGCTACGAGCAGTACTTC.

The chain is built from TRBV12-3 or TRBV12-4 and TRBJ2-5; D unresolved. Trimming cost V 6 bases and J 5 bases, with 10 bases left between them. The CDR3 is 12 amino acids. CDR3 bases: TGTGCCAGCAGCCCGAGGCGGGAGACCCAGTACTTC. It yields the protein CASSPRRETQYF.

A remark on this clonotype: Relative to the germline gene, one junction end is altered; a read error may explain this. The chain has TRBV7-6 and TRBJ2-1, with D perhaps TRBD1 or TRBD2 (5 bases each). CDR1 is SGHVS and CDR2 is FNYEAQ in the germline V gene. This CDR3 region has 15 residues. In DNA form, the CDR3 reads TGTGCCAGCAGATTAGGGGCCGGGAACTACAATGAGCAGTTCTTC. The encoded protein is CASRLGAGNYNEQFF.

This chain links TRBV7-2 with TRBJ2-5, with TRBD1 identical over 7 bases. The CDR3 has 14 residues. V dropped 5 bases and J dropped 2; count of bases not matched to a gene: 5. CDR1 and CDR2 (germline): SGHTA, FQGNSA. The CDR3 region has the DNA TGTGCCAGCAGCCGGGACAGCTATCAAGAGACCCAGTACTTC. This sequence encodes CASSRDSYQETQYF.